This TCR beta chain was identified during a study of human T cells and chemical hapten exposure. Study results and limitations: TCRs whose frequency exceeded 1 in 1000 remained the same following DPC sensitization.

This clonotype was observed at least ten times. What it binds is unknown. One junction end does not reproduce the germline sequence, and a read error may be involved. Time point described: pre-sensitization, week 0. Treatment in this sample: therapeutic diphenylcyclopropenone sensitization with weekly scalp DPC. The CDR3 has 14 amino acids. Germline values: CDR1 SEHNR, CDR2 FQNEAQ (reference sequence). One entry per CDR3 protein results from TCRdb running MiXCR on the RACE reads. This table has fewer than 50,000 distinct CDR3 sequences, approximately 7.6% appearing once. This material consisted of whole blood, taken in connection with sensitization to the hapten diphenylcyclopropenone (DPC). V usage is TRBV7-9 and J usage is TRBJ1-1; 7 nucleotides align to TRBD1. This sequence originates from a woman aged 50 to 65 with alopecia areata. Some clones in this sample may be carry-over from other donors' samples. Here the CDR3 DNA reads TGTGCCAGCAGCGCGGGACAGTTGAAGACTGAAGCTTTCTTT. Translating gives CASSAGQLKTEAFF.